The 25 T cell receptor beta chains reported below all come from one sample, sequenced in a study of blood T cell repertoires in COVID-19. The protocol was immunoSEQ multiplex PCR, while the TCRdb copy is restricted to in-frame clones and leaves out a portion. In the table there are more than 150,000 clones, around 80% of which are singletons. Sample: peripheral blood. These receptors were collected from a man aged 30-40 years with active or convalescent COVID-19.

The chain has TRBV27 and TRBJ1-5; 12 bases map to TRBD1. V gave up 5 bases and J gave up 7 bases; unmatched junction bases: 6. This CDR3 is 15 amino acids long. Germline V gene sequence: CDR1 MNHEY, CDR2 SMNVEV (reference sequence). The DNA of the CDR3 is TGTGCCAGCAGTCCGGGACAGGGGGCTGGGCAGCCCCAGCATTTT. Protein sequence: CASSPGQGAGQPQHF.

This clone occurred a few times. The V call is TRBV7-9, the J call TRBJ2-1; tentatively, D is TRBD2 (6 bases). The CDR3 is 14 residues long. V lost 7 bases to trimming and J lost 5 bases, with 15 bases between them. CDR1 is SEHNR and CDR2 is FQNEAQ in the germline V gene (reference sequence). The CDR3 region is CASNQRVADNEQFF. The CDR3 DNA is TGTGCCAGCAACCAAAGGGTAGCGGACAATGAGCAGTTCTTC.

This clone appeared once. The chain recombines TRBV9 with TRBJ2-2; no firm D call. This CDR3 comprises 15 residues. Germline CDR1 is SGDLS and CDR2 is YYNGEE. Between the trimmed V and J ends, which lost 0 bases and 7 bases, there was a span of 13 bases. The CDR3 protein is CASSVGGATGGELFF. The CDR3, as DNA: TGTGCCAGCAGCGTAGGCGGAGCTACGGGCGGGGAGCTGTTTTTT.

This clone was recorded only once. The rearrangement uses TRBV20-1 and TRBJ2-7; 7 positions match TRBD2. With V trimmed by 4 bases and J by 7 bases, 4 bases remained unmatched. The CDR3 covers 11 residues. Germline V gives CDR1 DFQATT, CDR2 SNEGSKA (reference sequence). In DNA form, the CDR3 reads TGCAGTGCTAAACTAGCGTCAGAGCAGTACTTC. The encoded protein is CSAKLASEQYF.

In its sample, this clone was seen a few times. The chain couples TRBV7-2 to TRBJ1-2; TRBD1 matches 12 bases. CDR1 is SGHTA and CDR2 is FQGNSA in the germline V gene. V was pared by 5 bases and J by 7 bases, with 11 bases of the junction left unmatched. The CDR3 consists of 16 residues. The CDR3 loop is CASSLVGDRGRSGYTF. Written as DNA, the CDR3 is TGTGCCAGCAGCCTTGTCGGGGACAGGGGGCGGAGTGGCTACACCTTC. Full variable domain (rest looked up from reference TRBV7-2 and TRBJ1-2): GAGVSQSPSNKVTEKGKDVELRCDPISGHTALYWYRQSLGQGLEFLIYFQGNSAPDKSGLPSDRFSAERTGGSVSTLTIQRTQQEDSAVYLCASSLVGDRGRSGYTFGSGTRLTVV.

The chain couples TRBV14 to TRBJ1-1, with D possibly TRBD1 on 6 matching bases. The CDR3 totals 14 residues. Germline lookup yields CDR1 SGHDN and CDR2 FVKESK. V was cut by 6 bases and J by 4 bases, with 15 bases left in between. CDR3 region: CASSHTGLGTEAFF. Here the CDR3 DNA reads TGTGCCAGCAGTCATACAGGGTTAGGCACTGAAGCTTTCTTT.

This clone was recorded a few times. The chain combines TRBV6-1 with TRBJ2-2, with 9 bases that match TRBD1. This CDR3 spans 15 amino acids. The J segment lost 4 bases and the V segment lost 3 bases, leaving 3 bases of the junction unmatched. From germline, CDR1 is MNHNS and CDR2 SASEGT. The DNA of the CDR3 is TGTGCCAGCAGTGACCGGACAGGGGCCACCGGGGAGCTGTTTTTT. Translated, it gives CASSDRTGATGELFF.

The chain recombines TRBV10-3 with TRBJ2-1, with 15 bases matching TRBD2. The germline gives CDR1 ENHRY, CDR2 SYGVKD. V trimming: 7 bases; J trimming: 0 bases; junction bases outside the gene matches: 10. The CDR3 runs 19 residues. In DNA, the CDR3 is TGTGCCATCACCCCCGGACTAGCGGGAGGGCCAAGCTCCTACAATGAGCAGTTCTTC. Translating it yields CAITPGLAGGPSSYNEQFF.

The V and J genes are TRBV7-8 and TRBJ2-1; 9 bases align to TRBD2. This CDR3 is 17 amino acids long. The germline CDR1 and CDR2 sequences are SGHVS and FQNEAQ. J lost 6 bases, V lost 1 base, and 10 bases had no gene match. The CDR3 DNA follows: TGTGCCAGCAGCTTAGTCCAATGGCGGGGGGGACGCAATGAGCAGTTCTTC. Its protein is CASSLVQWRGGRNEQFF.

The chain links TRBV28 to TRBJ2-7; 7 positions match TRBD1. The CDR3 contains 14 residues. Per germline, CDR1 MDHEN and CDR2 SYDVKM. V trimming: 4 bases; J trimming: 2 bases; junction bases outside the gene matches: 5. CDR3 region: CASSSGQLAYEQYV. The DNA for the CDR3 is TGTGCCAGCAGTTCGGGACAGCTAGCCTACGAGCAGTACGTC.

V is TRBV27 and J is TRBJ2-3; 8 bases map to TRBD1. V shed 5 bases and J 0 bases; nucleotides not matched to a gene: 10. The germline V gene has CDR1 MNHEY and CDR2 SMNVEV (reference sequence). The CDR3 covers 17 residues. The CDR3 protein is CASSPAWTGTSTDTQYF. Written as DNA, the CDR3 is TGTGCCAGCAGTCCCGCATGGACAGGGACTAGCACAGATACGCAGTATTTT.

The chain links TRBV7-9 to TRBJ1-1, with 7 bases that match TRBD1. The CDR3 loop spans 15 amino acids. Germline loops: CDR1 SEHNR, CDR2 FQNEAQ (reference sequence). Trimming cost V 4 bases and J 1 base; bases outside gene matches: 6. Here the CDR3 reads CASSSRDSKNTEAFF. The CDR3 coding sequence is TGTGCCAGCAGCTCTCGGGACAGCAAGAACACTGAAGCTTTCTTT.

This sequence joins TRBV6-5 and TRBJ1-1; D uncertain. The CDR3 has 14 amino acids. Germline CDR1 reads MNHEY; CDR2 reads SVGAGI. V was pared by 8 bases and J by 0 bases, with 13 bases between. The CDR3 nucleotides read TGTGCCAGCCGAACCAAGTCTATGAACACTGAAGCTTTCTTT. Amino acids: CASRTKSMNTEAFF.

The chain couples TRBV2 to TRBJ1-2, with D possibly matching TRBD1 (6 bases). Germline V lookup: CDR1 SNHLY, CDR2 FYNNEI. CDR3 length: 16 residues. The ends were cut back, 3 bases at V and 6 bases at J, with 20 bases in the middle. The chain's CDR3 is CASSDGEGGRTHGYTF. The DNA of the CDR3 is TGTGCCAGCAGTGATGGGGAGGGGGGGCGTACCCATGGCTACACCTTC.

The rearrangement joins TRBV2 to TRBJ2-1; D gene unclear. The germline gives CDR1 SNHLY, CDR2 FYNNEI. The CDR3 totals 15 residues. V lost 7 bases and J lost 5, with 18 bases in between. The CDR3 DNA reads as TGTGCCAGCACCCCCTTGGTTCGCGGCGACAATGAGCAGTTCTTC. It encodes CASTPLVRGDNEQFF.

The rearrangement uses TRBV9 and TRBJ1-6; D might be TRBD1 (6 bases). Germline V gives CDR1 SGDLS, CDR2 YYNGEE. This CDR3 contains 16 residues. The V gene lost 3 bases and the J gene lost 2 bases, with 12 bases spanning the gap. This CDR3 is CASSALQGAYNSPLHF. As DNA, the CDR3 is TGTGCCAGCAGCGCCTTACAGGGCGCCTATAATTCACCCCTCCACTTT.

CDR3 DNA: TGTGCCAGCAGCCAAGATCTAACTAGCCGCGGTACGCAGTATTTT. Its protein product is CASSQDLTSRGTQYF. The V call is TRBV3-1 (or the pseudogene TRBV3-2), the J call TRBJ2-3, with D perhaps TRBD2 (6 bases). Germline loops: CDR1 LGHDT, CDR2 YNNKEL (reference sequence). The CDR3 length is 15 residues. Between the trimmed V and J ends, which lost 0 bases and 8 bases, there was a span of 15 bases.

The genes are TRBV10-3 and TRBJ1-1; D remains ambiguous. This CDR3 contains 11 residues. CDR1 and CDR2 (germline): ENHRY, SYGVKD. V lost 8 bases and J lost 3, with 7 bases in between. The CDR3, as DNA: TGTGCCATCGCGCGGGACACTGAAGCTTTCTTT. This sequence encodes CAIARDTEAFF.

V gene TRBV29-1 combines with J gene TRBJ1-2; TRBD1 matches at 8 bases. With 2 bases clipped from V and 2 bases from J, the junction kept 1 base outside the gene matches. CDR3 length: 13 residues. Germline CDR1 reads SQVTM; CDR2 reads ANQGSEA. DNA of the CDR3: TGCAGCGTTGAAAACAGGGGGAACTATGGCTACACCTTC. As protein: CSVENRGNYGYTF.

The chain employs TRBV20-1 and TRBJ1-2, with D uncertain. This CDR3 region has 11 residues. Germline values: CDR1 DFQATT, CDR2 SNEGSKA (reference sequence). V lost 3 bases to trimming and J lost 8 bases, with 10 bases between them. The CDR3 here is CSASPQAGYTF. In DNA form, the CDR3 reads TGCAGTGCTAGTCCCCAAGCGGGCTACACCTTC.

The genes are TRBV28 and TRBJ2-7; 8 nucleotides align to TRBD1. J gave up 6 bases and V 2 bases, and 9 bases lay outside the gene matches. Germline CDR1 reads MDHEN; CDR2 reads SYDVKM. The CDR3 runs 15 residues. CDR3 sequence reads: CASSLPGTGVGEQYF. The CDR3, as DNA: TGTGCCAGCAGTTTACCCGGGACAGGAGTCGGCGAGCAGTACTTC.

This rearrangement joins TRBV2 to TRBJ1-6; 7 nucleotides align to TRBD1. Unmatched junction bases numbered 11, after V lost 6 bases and J lost 3 bases. Per the germline V gene, CDR1 is SNHLY and CDR2 is FYNNEI. The CDR3 runs to 17 residues. In DNA form, the CDR3 reads TGTGCCAGCAGGAGTCGGACAGGAGTAGACTATAATTCACCCCTCCACTTT. It is translated as CASRSRTGVDYNSPLHF.

This clone was counted only a few times. This sequence joins TRBV5-1 and TRBJ2-7; 9 bases fit TRBD1. Looked up from germline, CDR1 is SGHRS and CDR2 is YFSETQ. The CDR3 length is 15 residues. Trimming cost V 0 bases and J 7 bases; bases outside gene matches: 8. CDR3 DNA: TGCGCCAGCAGCTTGGCCGGGACAGGGAGGGAGGAGCAGTACTTC. Its translation: CASSLAGTGREEQYF.

The V call is TRBV5-5, the J call TRBJ1-5; D call uncertain. Trimming removed 4 bases at V and 7 bases at J, with 18 bases between. There are 15 residues in the CDR3. CDR1 SGHKS and CDR2 YYEKEE come from the germline V gene (reference sequence). CDR3 protein: CASSLARSIGQPQHF. The CDR3 bases are TGTGCCAGCAGCCTGGCGCGGAGCATTGGGCAGCCCCAGCATTTT.

The chain carries TRBV5-1 and TRBJ2-5, with unresolved D. The CDR3 is 12 amino acids. The germline CDR1 and CDR2 sequences are SGHRS and YFSETQ. Trimming took 5 bases from V and 3 from J, leaving 8 bases between them. The CDR3: CASRNPEETQYF. The CDR3 bases are TGCGCCAGCAGGAATCCAGAAGAGACCCAGTACTTC.